A single sample gave rise to the 23 T cell receptor beta chains below, sequenced in a study of cytomegalovirus exposure and HLA in healthy donors. With 60 Vbeta and 13 Jbeta primers, the PCR was carried out. Using immunoSEQ multiplex PCR, the repertoire was profiled, and TCRdb retains in-frame clones only, with some absent. The sample data list about 46,000 clones. Material: PBMCs. The source of these receptors is a woman aged 40 to 55 in good health and CMV-seronegative.

The V call is TRBV6-4, the J call TRBJ2-2, with a possible D match to TRBD2 (5 bases). The germline V gene has CDR1 MRHNA and CDR2 SNTAGT. Trimming shortened V by 8 bases and J by 0 bases, and 7 bases separated the two germline ends. CDR3 length: 13 amino acids. CDR3 region: CASREANTGELFF. CDR3 sequence (DNA): TGTGCCAGCCGGGAAGCGAACACCGGGGAGCTGTTTTTT.

CDR3 sequence reads: CAISENSGYGETQYF. In nucleotides, the CDR3 is TGTGCCATCAGTGAAAATAGCGGGTATGGAGAGACCCAGTACTTC. This sequence joins TRBV10-3 and TRBJ2-5; 7 bases are shared with TRBD2. CDR1 is ENHRY, CDR2 SYGVKD, per germline. V dropped 3 bases and J dropped 4; count of bases not matched to a gene: 8. The CDR3 extends over 15 amino acids.

The chain joins TRBV18 to TRBJ2-4, with D unresolved. The CDR3 is 13 residues long. V lost 2 bases, J lost 2 bases, and 4 bases lay in between. Germline V gives CDR1 KGHSH, CDR2 LQKENI. The CDR3 bases are TGTGCCAGCTCACCAGGGCCCAAAAACATTCAGTACTTC. Its translation: CASSPGPKNIQYF.

The V call is TRBV5-1, the J call TRBJ2-1, with 13 bases that match TRBD2. This CDR3 region has 18 residues. The ends lost 3 bases at V and 4 bases at J; junction bases unmatched: 10. Germline CDR1 is SGHRS and CDR2 is YFSETQ. CDR3 sequence reads: CASSYGLAGVVGYNEQFF. The CDR3 bases are TGCGCCAGCAGCTACGGACTAGCGGGAGTAGTTGGGTACAATGAGCAGTTCTTC.

CDR3 bases: TGTGCCAGCAGCAACGGACAGGGAGACACTGAAGCTTTCTTT. Amino acids: CASSNGQGDTEAFF. The chain joins TRBV7-9 to TRBJ1-1, with 8 bases aligning to TRBD1. CDR1 SEHNR and CDR2 FQNEAQ come from the germline V gene (reference sequence). The V gene end was trimmed by 5 bases and the J gene end by 3 bases; junction bases not matched to a gene: 5. The length of the CDR3 is 14 residues. The full variable domain, with the rest looked up from reference TRBV7-9 and TRBJ1-1, is DTGVSQNPRHKITKRGQNVTFRCDPISEHNRLYWYRQTLGQGPEFLTYFQNEAQLEKSRLLSDRFSAERPKGSFSTLEIQRTEQGDSAMYLCASSNGQGDTEAFFGQGTRLTVV.

V and J are TRBV6-1 and TRBJ2-1, with a weak D call TRBD1 (7 bases). Trimming removed 2 bases at V and 8 bases at J, with 10 bases between. In germline, CDR1 is MNHNS, CDR2 SASEGT. The CDR3 spans 13 residues. The CDR3 loop reads CASSEQGGDEQFF. The CDR3 bases are TGTGCCAGCAGTGAACAGGGGGGAGATGAGCAGTTCTTC.

The V and J genes are TRBV28 and TRBJ1-5, with D uncertain. The V gene's germline CDR1 is MDHEN and CDR2 SYDVKM. Trimming removed 1 base from V and 5 bases from J, with 6 bases in between. This CDR3 contains 13 residues. The CDR3 loop is CASSLYYHQPQHF. CDR3 sequence (DNA): TGTGCCAGCAGTTTATACTATCATCAGCCCCAGCATTTT.

J is TRBJ2-5 and V is TRBV5-1; TRBD2 aligns across 7 bases. This CDR3 has 13 residues. Germline V gives CDR1 SGHRS, CDR2 YFSETQ. Trimming removed 3 bases from V and 4 bases from J; junction bases left unmatched: 3. For the CDR3, the DNA is TGCGCCAGCAGCTCGGGACTAAGAGAGACCCAGTACTTC. The encoded protein is CASSSGLRETQYF.

V gene TRBV5-1 combines with J gene TRBJ2-7; 7 bases agree with TRBD2. The V gene's germline CDR1 is SGHRS and CDR2 YFSETQ. This CDR3 contains 14 residues. V was pared by 0 bases and J by 4 bases, with 4 bases of the junction left unmatched. CDR3 residues: CASSLVSGSYEQYF. CDR3 nucleotide sequence: TGCGCCAGCAGCTTGGTTAGCGGGTCTTACGAGCAGTACTTC.

The V and J genes are TRBV18 and TRBJ1-5; TRBD1 agrees at 9 bases. Losses at the gene ends were 6 bases for V and 7 bases for J; bases not matched to a gene: 16. Germline CDR1 and CDR2: KGHSH and LQKENI. This CDR3 has 17 amino acids. The CDR3 region is CASSPPSGTGFGQPQHF. The CDR3 DNA is TGTGCCAGCTCGCCTCCTTCCGGGACAGGGTTTGGCCAGCCCCAGCATTTT.

The chain uses TRBV28 and TRBJ1-5; 7 bases map to TRBD1. CDR3 size: 15 residues. Germline loops: CDR1 MDHEN, CDR2 SYDVKM. With 4 bases clipped from V and 7 bases from J, the junction kept 10 bases outside the gene matches. CDR3 DNA sequence: TGTGCCAGCAGTTCCTATGACAGGGTTGAACAGCCCCAGCATTTT. Residues: CASSSYDRVEQPQHF.

The rearrangement joins TRBV6-1 to TRBJ2-3, with 9 nucleotides matching TRBD2. CDR3 length: 14 residues. Germline V lookup: CDR1 MNHNS, CDR2 SASEGT. V lost 7 bases, J lost 5 bases, and 7 bases stayed unmatched. Here the CDR3 reads CASTWTSAKDTQYF. The CDR3 DNA reads TGTGCCAGCACCTGGACTAGCGCCAAAGATACGCAGTATTTT.

V and J are TRBV5-5 and TRBJ2-1; tentatively, D is TRBD2 (5 bases). The CDR3 length is 16 residues. Germline CDR1 reads SGHKS; CDR2 reads YYEKEE (reference sequence). V lost 4 bases and J 0 bases, leaving 14 bases between the germline ends. The CDR3 sequence: CASSTRTVSSYNEQFF. CDR3 DNA sequence: TGTGCCAGCAGCACCAGGACTGTGAGCTCCTACAATGAGCAGTTCTTC.

The genes are TRBV5-1 and TRBJ2-7; 9 bases are shared with TRBD2. The CDR3 is 15 amino acids. CDR1 and CDR2 (germline): SGHRS, YFSETQ. J lost 1 base, V lost 7 bases, and 9 bases had no gene match. CDR3 coding DNA: TGCGCCAGCTCCGGGGGCGGGAGGGTATCCTACGAGCAGTACTTC. Its protein product is CASSGGGRVSYEQYF. The full variable domain, in which reference TRBV5-1 and TRBJ2-7 provide the parts outside the CDR3, is KAGVTQTPRYLIKTRGQQVTLSCSPISGHRSVSWYQQTPGQGLQFLFEYFSETQRNKGNFPGRFSGRQFSNSRSEMNVSTLELGDSALYLCASSGGGRVSYEQYFGPGTRLTVT.

J is TRBJ2-7 and V is TRBV19; 7 bases line up with TRBD1. Germline CDR1 and CDR2: LNHDA and SQIVND (reference sequence). V shed 6 bases and J 0 bases; nucleotides not matched to a gene: 5. This CDR3 has 14 amino acids. CDR3 sequence (DNA): TGTGCCAGTAGCTCAAGGGACAGCTCCTACGAGCAGTACTTC. The encoded protein is CASSSRDSSYEQYF. Variable domain in full (rest from reference TRBV19 and TRBJ2-7): DGGITQSPKYLFRKEGQNVTLSCEQNLNHDAMYWYRQDPGQGLRLIYYSQIVNDFQKGDIAEGYSVSREKKESFPLTVTSAQKNPTAFYLCASSSRDSSYEQYFGPGTRLTVT.

CDR3 loop: CASSIAGGEDTQYF. For the CDR3, the DNA is TGTGCCAGCAGTATAGCGGGAGGGGAAGATACGCAGTATTTT. This chain links TRBV6-5 with TRBJ2-3; 11 positions agree with TRBD2. V lost 5 bases, J lost 5 bases, and 3 bases stayed unmatched. The CDR3 runs 14 residues. Germline V gives CDR1 MNHEY, CDR2 SVGAGI.

The J gene is TRBJ2-1, the V gene TRBV19; 9 bases fit TRBD2. CDR1 and CDR2 (germline): LNHDA, SQIVND (reference sequence). V shed 7 bases and J 3 bases; nucleotides not matched to a gene: 4. The CDR3 consists of 14 residues. The CDR3 region has the DNA TGTGCCAGTAAAGGACTAGCGAACTACAATGAGCAGTTCTTC. Amino acids: CASKGLANYNEQFF.

This chain links TRBV6-1 with TRBJ1-5, with D uncertain. This CDR3 is 13 amino acids long. Germline V gives CDR1 MNHNS, CDR2 SASEGT. V was clipped by 6 bases and J by 1 base, with 7 bases between them. This chain's CDR3 is CASSIRSNQPQHF. CDR3 in DNA: TGTGCCAGCAGCATACGGAGCAATCAGCCCCAGCATTTT.

The chain has TRBV29-1 and TRBJ1-1, with D perhaps TRBD1 (5 bases). V was cut by 2 bases and J by 3 bases, with 10 bases left in between. This CDR3 has 13 amino acids. Germline CDR1 SQVTM, CDR2 ANQGSEA. This CDR3 reads CSVEPGLDTEAFF. CDR3 DNA sequence: TGCAGCGTTGAACCAGGGTTGGACACTGAAGCTTTCTTT.

This chain connects TRBV25-1 to TRBJ1-4, with D unclear. CDR1 is MGHDK, CDR2 SYGVNS, per germline. There are 14 residues in the CDR3. Trimming left V 5 bases short and J 0 bases short, with 7 bases between. The CDR3 DNA follows: TGTGCCAGCAGTCAAACTTCAACTAATGAAAAACTGTTTTTT. It encodes CASSQTSTNEKLFF. Combining the CDR3 with reference TRBV25-1 and TRBJ1-4 gives the whole variable domain EADIYQTPRYLVIGTGKKITLECSQTMGHDKMYWYQQDPGMELHLIHYSYGVNSTEKGDLSSESTVSRIRTEHFPLTLESARPSHTSQYLCASSQTSTNEKLFFGSGTQLSVL.

The CDR3 region has the DNA TGCGCCAGCAGCTTGGCGATAGCGGGAGATACGCAGTATTTT. The encoded protein is CASSLAIAGDTQYF. V is TRBV5-1 and J is TRBJ2-3, with 7 bases that match TRBD2. The trim removed 0 bases at V and 5 bases at J, leaving 3 bases unmatched. The V gene's germline CDR1 is SGHRS and CDR2 YFSETQ. The CDR3 extends over 14 amino acids. The variable domain in full, completed from reference TRBV5-1 and TRBJ2-3, reads KAGVTQTPRYLIKTRGQQVTLSCSPISGHRSVSWYQQTPGQGLQFLFEYFSETQRNKGNFPGRFSGRQFSNSRSEMNVSTLELGDSALYLCASSLAIAGDTQYFGPGTRLTVL.

This chain links TRBV11-2 with TRBJ1-4; 11 bases line up with TRBD1. The CDR3 has 16 amino acids. The V segment lost 5 bases and the J segment 1 base; nucleotides outside the gene matches: 3. Per germline, CDR1 SGHAT and CDR2 FQNNGV. The CDR3 nucleotides read TGTGCCAGCAGCCTCGGGACAGGGGGAACTAATGAAAAACTGTTTTTT. Protein sequence: CASSLGTGGTNEKLFF.

In the case of this clone: One end of the junction does not line up with germline, which may come from a read error. CDR3 protein: CASSLAGRGFSYEQSF. The CDR3 bases are TGCGCCAGCAGCTTGGCCGGCAGGGGCTTCTCCTACGAGCAGTCCTTC. V usage is TRBV5-1 and J usage is TRBJ2-7, with D maybe TRBD1 (6 bases). Per the germline V gene, CDR1 is SGHRS and CDR2 is YFSETQ. This CDR3 has 16 residues.